Below are 9 T cell receptor beta chains sequenced from a single sample in a study of shared clonotypes between healthy human individuals. The assay was immunoSEQ multiplex PCR, and TCRdb's table has in-frame clones only and misses some. The repertoire holds 950,000 to 1,200,000 clones, with roughly 77% as singletons. Material for sequencing was memory CD4+ T cells from PBMCs. The subset was: CD45RA-negative fraction. The receptors originated from a man aged 18 to 29 in good health. Some clones in this sample may be carry-over from other donors' samples.

This clone was recorded only once. The same CDR3 is also encoded by other DNA sequences in this sample. V usage is TRBV20-1 and J usage is TRBJ2-5; perhaps TRBD2 as D (5 bases). Germline V CDR1 and CDR2: DFQATT, SNEGSKA (reference sequence). The CDR3 spans 11 residues. The V gene lost 3 bases and the J gene lost 5 bases, with 7 bases spanning the gap. In DNA, the CDR3 is TGCAGTGCTAGGTCGGGGGAGACCCAGTACTTC. Protein: CSARSGETQYF.

This clone was observed a few times. The rearrangement joins TRBV5-3 to TRBJ2-4; either TRBD1 or TRBD2 may fit D (5 bases each). TRBV5-3 is placed among ORFs of uncertain function. Between the trimmed V and J ends, which lost 10 bases and 0 bases, there was a span of 11 bases. This CDR3 spans 13 amino acids. This chain's CDR3 is CAGHGVAKNIQYF. DNA of the CDR3: TGTGCCGGACACGGGGTAGCCAAAAACATTCAGTACTTC.

The V and J genes are TRBV19 and TRBJ1-1; D unresolved. Germline V gives CDR1 LNHDA, CDR2 SQIVND (reference sequence). Trimming stripped 5 bases from V and 0 bases from J, with 10 bases between. CDR3 size: 14 residues. Here the CDR3 reads CASSAQWLNTEAFF. The CDR3 DNA sequence: TGTGCCAGTAGTGCACAGTGGCTGAACACTGAAGCTTTCTTT.

V is TRBV30 and J is TRBJ2-1; 12 bases agree with TRBD2. The CDR3 spans 12 residues. V lost 1 base to trimming and J lost 12 bases; unmatched junction nucleotides: 1. Germline assignment: CDR1 GTSNPN and CDR2 SVGIG (reference sequence). CDR3: CAWSGLAGAQFF. The CDR3 region has the DNA TGTGCCTGGAGTGGACTAGCGGGAGCGCAGTTCTTC.

With respect to this clone: This clone may be a read error of a much larger clone one base away. The same CDR3 is also encoded by other DNA sequences in this sample. The rearrangement links TRBV12-5 to TRBJ2-5, with TRBD2 identical over 7 bases. The CDR3 loop spans 16 amino acids. CDR1 is LGHNT and CDR2 is FRNRAP in the germline V gene. V trimming: 0 bases; J trimming: 5 bases; junction bases outside the gene matches: 9. The CDR3: CASGLVLAGVGETQYF. The CDR3, as DNA: TGTGCTAGTGGTTTGGTATTGGCGGGAGTAGGTGAGACCCAGTACTTC.

This clone was seen a single time. The chain is built from TRBV28 and TRBJ2-2; D perhaps matches TRBD1 (5 bases). Trimming stripped 3 bases from V and 5 bases from J, with 7 bases between. Per germline, CDR1 MDHEN and CDR2 SYDVKM. The CDR3 consists of 13 residues. The CDR3 is CASSFWTTGELFF. The DNA of the CDR3 is TGTGCCAGCAGTTTTTGGACAACCGGGGAGCTGTTTTTT. The whole variable domain, remainder taken from reference TRBV28 and TRBJ2-2, is DVKVTQSSRYLVKRTGEKVFLECVQDMDHENMFWYRQDPGLGLRLIYFSYDVKMKEKGDIPEGYSVSREKKERFSLILESASTNQTSMYLCASSFWTTGELFFGEGSRLTVL.

This clone was found a few times. The rearrangement links TRBV5-8 to TRBJ1-5; 8 bases agree with TRBD1. CDR1 is SGHTS and CDR2 is YDEGEE in the germline V gene. There are 17 residues in the CDR3. After removal of 3 bases from V and 1 base from J, the junction contained 9 bases not matched to a gene. CDR3 in DNA: TGTGCCAGCAGCTACCGGACAGGGCAGAGGAGCAATCAGCCCCAGCATTTT. As protein: CASSYRTGQRSNQPQHF.

This chain connects TRBV28 to TRBJ2-1, with TRBD2 matching 11 bases. Germline V gene data show CDR1 as MDHEN and CDR2 as SYDVKM. The CDR3 runs to 15 residues. The junction had 9 bases not matched to a gene; V was cut back by 5 bases and J by 9 bases. In nucleotides, the CDR3 is TGTGCCAGCAGTCCCGGGGGGACTAGCGGTTTTGAGCAGTTCTTC. Its translation is CASSPGGTSGFEQFF.

V is TRBV30 and J is TRBJ2-5; 7 nucleotides line up with TRBD2. The length of the CDR3 is 15 residues. CDR1 and CDR2 (germline): GTSNPN, SVGIG (reference sequence). With 0 bases clipped from V and 2 bases from J, the junction kept 6 bases outside the gene matches. CDR3 bases: TGTGCCTGGAGTGTAGGGGAGGGGAGGCAAGAGACCCAGTACTTC. This gives the protein CAWSVGEGRQETQYF.